This note documents a single TCR beta chain sequence. Its antigen is still unknown. The sample belongs to a study of cytomegalovirus exposure and HLA in healthy donors. Study in general: Earlier, fewer than 130 million unique TCR beta sequences were recovered from roughly 200 million T cells by an analysis.

The junction had 12 bases not matched to a gene; V was cut back by 3 bases and J by 6 bases. Germline V gene data show CDR1 as SGHDN and CDR2 as FVKESK. This CDR3 has 17 amino acids. A multiplex PCR was run with 60 Vbeta primers and 13 Jbeta primers. TCRdb keeps only in-frame clones here, not all; method: immunoSEQ multiplex PCR. Found here are 70,000 to 90,000 clones, around 65% of them singletons; the top ten hold around 4.7%. Study outcomes and limitations: Based on reports, TCR beta sequences accurately predicted HLA-A and HLA-B alleles for most subjects. Most of the CMV-associated TCR beta chains (in a later analysis) appeared to be HLA-restricted. Using a false discovery rate of 0.05, a later analysis showed that approximately 18,000 TCR beta sequences were associated with HLA alleles.

This clonotype was sampled from a man in his sixties in good health and CMV-seropositive. The gene calls are TRBV14 and TRBJ2-7; the match to TRBD2 covers 12 bases. Sequences were obtained from PBMCs. CDR3 region: CASSHIQGGLAGREQYF. CDR3 bases: TGTGCCAGCAGCCACATCCAGGGGGGACTAGCGGGTCGCGAGCAGTACTTC.